The T cell receptor beta chain under discussion was sequenced for a study of metastatic and nonmetastatic thyroid tumors. Study summary: Repertoire comparisons spanned blood and tumor or nodule tissue from malignant and benign thyroid patients.

Study findings and constraints: Reported TCR beta diversity, measured in blood and tumor, was significantly higher for malignant thyroid tumors than for benign nodules.

The germline V gene has CDR1 DFQATT and CDR2 SNEGSKA (reference sequence). V lost 3 bases and J lost 7, with 16 bases in between. The CDR3 is 13 residues long. This clone came up many times. Its cognate antigen is unknown. In the authors' methods: Clinicopathological groups of papillary thyroid cancer showed CDR3 differences that were used to build a distant-metastasis classifier. TCRdb reassembled clones from the PCR reads with MiXCR. These V and J calls are TCRdb output, not the study's own analysis. Of 25,000 to 35,000 clones in the sample, over 15% were seen once. All patients were untreated before thyroid surgery.

This receptor was identified in a female donor with papillary thyroid cancer or a benign thyroid nodule (not recorded which). Some clones in this sample may be carry-over from other donors' samples. This chain connects TRBV20-1 to TRBJ2-7, with D unresolved. Material: blood. In DNA form, the CDR3 reads TGCAGTGCTAGTACCCCCGCGGCGAGGGAGCAGTACTTC. Translated, it gives CSASTPAAREQYF.